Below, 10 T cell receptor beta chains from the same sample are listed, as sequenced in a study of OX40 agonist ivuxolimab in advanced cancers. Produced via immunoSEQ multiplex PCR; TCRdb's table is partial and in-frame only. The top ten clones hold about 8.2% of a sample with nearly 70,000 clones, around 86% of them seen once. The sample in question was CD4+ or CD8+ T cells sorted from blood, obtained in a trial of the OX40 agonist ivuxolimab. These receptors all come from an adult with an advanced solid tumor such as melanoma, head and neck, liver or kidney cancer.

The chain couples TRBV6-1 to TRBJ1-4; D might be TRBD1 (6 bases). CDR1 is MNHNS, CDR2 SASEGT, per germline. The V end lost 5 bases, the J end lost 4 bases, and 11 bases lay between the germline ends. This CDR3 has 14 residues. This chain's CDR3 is CASSRTELNEKLFF. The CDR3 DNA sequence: TGTGCCAGCAGTAGGACAGAGCTTAATGAAAAACTGTTTTTT.

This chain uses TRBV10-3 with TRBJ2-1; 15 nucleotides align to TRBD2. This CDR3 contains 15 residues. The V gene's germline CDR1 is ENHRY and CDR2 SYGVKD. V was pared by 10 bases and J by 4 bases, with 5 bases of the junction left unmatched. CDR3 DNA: TGTGCCACCTACGGACTAGCGGGGGGGTACAATGAGCAGTTCTTC. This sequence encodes CATYGLAGGYNEQFF.

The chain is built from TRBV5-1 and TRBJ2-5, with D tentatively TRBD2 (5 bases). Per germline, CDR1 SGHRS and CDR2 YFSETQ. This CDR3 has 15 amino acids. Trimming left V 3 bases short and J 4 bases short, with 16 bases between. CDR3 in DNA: TGCGCCAGCAGCTCCGGGCTAGCTTTTTCAGAGACCCAGTACTTC. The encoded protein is CASSSGLAFSETQYF.

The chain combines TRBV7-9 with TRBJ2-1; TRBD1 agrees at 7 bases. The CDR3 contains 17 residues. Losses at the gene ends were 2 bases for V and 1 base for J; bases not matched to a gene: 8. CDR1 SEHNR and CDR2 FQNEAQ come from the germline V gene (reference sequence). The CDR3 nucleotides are TGTGCCAGCAGCTTAAAAGGGGGCAGGGGATCCTACAATGAGCAGTTCTTC. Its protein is CASSLKGGRGSYNEQFF.

The CDR3 nucleotides read TGTGCCTGGAGTGACGGAGTCAGCTATGGCTACACCTTC. It encodes CAWSDGVSYGYTF. The chain combines TRBV30 with TRBJ1-2; no clear D. V lost 1 base and J lost 4, with 10 bases in between. The germline CDR1 and CDR2 sequences are GTSNPN and SVGIG (reference sequence). CDR3 length: 13 amino acids.

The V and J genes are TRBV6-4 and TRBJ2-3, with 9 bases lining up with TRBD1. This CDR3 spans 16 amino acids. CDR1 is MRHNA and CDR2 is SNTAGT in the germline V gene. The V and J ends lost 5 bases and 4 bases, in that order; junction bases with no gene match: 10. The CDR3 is CASSQNPGQGADTQYF. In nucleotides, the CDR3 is TGTGCCAGCAGTCAAAACCCGGGACAGGGTGCAGATACGCAGTATTTT.

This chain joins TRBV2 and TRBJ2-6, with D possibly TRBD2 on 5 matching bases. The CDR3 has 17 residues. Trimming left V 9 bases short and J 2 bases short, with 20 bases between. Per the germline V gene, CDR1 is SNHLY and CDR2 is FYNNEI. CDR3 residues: CASPKGVPSTGANVLTF. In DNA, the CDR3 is TGTGCCAGTCCCAAGGGAGTCCCTAGTACTGGGGCCAACGTCCTGACTTTC.

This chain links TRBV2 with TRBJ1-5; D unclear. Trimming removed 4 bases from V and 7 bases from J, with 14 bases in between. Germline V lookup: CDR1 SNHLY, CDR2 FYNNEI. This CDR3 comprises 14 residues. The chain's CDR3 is CASSVALGRQPQHF. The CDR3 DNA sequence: TGTGCCAGCAGTGTCGCTCTCGGTAGGCAGCCCCAGCATTTT.

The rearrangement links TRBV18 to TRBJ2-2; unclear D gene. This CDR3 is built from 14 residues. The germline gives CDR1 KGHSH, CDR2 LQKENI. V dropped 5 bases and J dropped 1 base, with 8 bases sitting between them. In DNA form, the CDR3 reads TGTGCCAGCTCAGTTGTACAGAACACCGGGGAGCTGTTTTTT. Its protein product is CASSVVQNTGELFF.

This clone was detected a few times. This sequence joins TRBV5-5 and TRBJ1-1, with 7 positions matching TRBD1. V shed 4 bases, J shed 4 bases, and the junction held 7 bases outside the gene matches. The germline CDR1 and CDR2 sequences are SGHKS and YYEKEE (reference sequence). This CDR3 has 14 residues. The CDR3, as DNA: TGTGCCAGCAGCCGAATACAGGGGAGCACTGAAGCTTTCTTT. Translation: CASSRIQGSTEAFF.